The 13 T cell receptor beta chains below were found in one sample sequenced in a study of response to subunit inactivated influenza vaccine. MiXCR was run by TCRdb on the RT-PCR reads, yielding one entry per CDR3 protein. The sample has fewer than 650,000 distinct CDR3 sequences, 13% seen once. The sequencing here drew on PBMCs from blood, taken 45 days after vaccination. Source of these receptors: a middle-aged man who received an inactivated influenza vaccine.

This clonotype has at least ten counts. The gene calls are TRBV10-2 and TRBJ2-5, with 7 bases identical to TRBD1. After removal of 6 bases from V and 3 bases from J, the junction contained 7 bases not matched to a gene. The CDR3 length is 14 residues. The germline CDR1 and CDR2 sequences are WSHSY and SAAADI. CDR3 protein: CASSPIGTEETQYF. In DNA form, the CDR3 reads TGCGCCAGCAGCCCAATCGGGACAGAAGAGACCCAGTACTTC.

This clonotype was seen a handful of times. The J gene is TRBJ1-1, the V gene TRBV20-1; 9 nucleotides align to TRBD1. J was trimmed by 7 bases and V by 6 bases; bases with no gene match: 12. The CDR3 is 14 residues long. The V gene's germline CDR1 is DFQATT and CDR2 SNEGSKA (reference sequence). CDR3 in DNA: TGCAGTGCCGAAGGACAGGGGACGCAAAGTGAAGCTTTCTTT. Translating it yields CSAEGQGTQSEAFF.

The chain employs TRBV6-2 or TRBV6-3 and TRBJ2-3, with D unclear. The CDR3 extends over 12 amino acids. The germline gives CDR1 MNHEY, CDR2 SVGEGT. Trimming took 2 bases from V and 4 from J, leaving 4 bases between them. DNA of the CDR3: TGTGCCAGCAGTTACGTCCCAGATACGCAGTATTTT. This sequence encodes CASSYVPDTQYF.

Many counts were recorded for this clonotype. The V and J genes are TRBV10-3 and TRBJ2-3; possibly TRBD2 for D (5 bases). Germline CDR1 reads ENHRY; CDR2 reads SYGVKD. The CDR3 extends over 18 amino acids. V lost 3 bases and J 6 bases, leaving 25 bases between the germline ends. As DNA, the CDR3 is TGTGCCATCAGTGACTTACGTCCCCTCCCCACTAGTGCGGATACGCAGTATTTT. It specifies CAISDLRPLPTSADTQYF.

In DNA, the CDR3 is TGTGCCAGCAGTTTTAGAGGGCATCAGCCCCAGCATTTT. Residues: CASSFRGHQPQHF. This chain uses TRBV12-3 or TRBV12-4 with TRBJ1-5; no clear D. There are 13 residues in the CDR3. The V and J ends lost 3 bases and 5 bases respectively, with 8 bases between them.

The chain couples TRBV30 to TRBJ1-5; no firm D call. This CDR3 has 12 amino acids. V was shortened by 2 bases and J by 4 bases, with 6 bases between the two germline ends. Germline CDR1 GTSNPN, CDR2 SVGIG (reference sequence). CDR3 bases: TGTGCCTGGAGTATGGGAAATCAGCCCCAGCATTTT. Its translation: CAWSMGNQPQHF.

This clonotype was seen repeatedly, ten times or more. The chain is built from TRBV12-3 or TRBV12-4 and TRBJ2-3; D tentatively fits TRBD1 or TRBD2 (5 bases each). V was pared by 8 bases and J by 6 bases, with 12 bases between. The CDR3 contains 12 residues. The CDR3 sequence is CASGSREDTQYF. The CDR3 DNA follows: TGTGCCAGCGGCTCCAGGGAGGATACGCAGTATTTT.

A few counts support this clonotype. The chain is built from TRBV27 and TRBJ1-1; D call uncertain. Trimming stripped 2 bases from V and 4 bases from J, with 11 bases between. CDR3 length: 14 amino acids. In germline, CDR1 is MNHEY, CDR2 SMNVEV (reference sequence). This CDR3 is CASSLRGRFTEAFF. CDR3 in DNA: TGTGCCAGCAGTTTACGAGGGAGATTCACTGAAGCTTTCTTT.

The chain's CDR3 is CASSQDGIRGGNEQFF. The CDR3 DNA sequence: TGTGCCAGCAGCCAAGACGGGATCCGGGGAGGGAATGAGCAGTTCTTC. The V and J genes are TRBV3-1 and TRBJ2-1, with TRBD2 identical over 7 bases. Germline V gene data show CDR1 as LGHDT and CDR2 as YNNKEL (reference sequence). The CDR3 loop spans 16 amino acids. With 0 bases clipped from V and 7 bases from J, the junction kept 9 bases outside the gene matches.

The chain joins TRBV5-6 to TRBJ1-2; D not resolved. Trimming shortened V by 0 bases and J by 9 bases, and 12 bases separated the two germline ends. The germline V gene has CDR1 SGHDT and CDR2 YYEEEE. This CDR3 spans 13 amino acids. CDR3 sequence reads: CASSLGVVSSYTF. CDR3 nucleotide sequence: TGTGCCAGCAGCTTGGGAGTCGTATCTAGCTACACCTTC.

This clonotype was picked up many times. CDR3 loop: CAISESKGGSTDTQYF. The CDR3 DNA sequence: TGTGCCATCAGCGAATCGAAGGGAGGAAGCACAGATACGCAGTATTTT. This chain joins TRBV10-3 and TRBJ2-3, with D perhaps TRBD2 (6 bases). The germline gives CDR1 ENHRY, CDR2 SYGVKD. This CDR3 has 16 amino acids. Trimming took 6 bases from V and 0 from J, leaving 16 bases between them.

In its sample, this clonotype was seen a few times. The chain uses TRBV24-1 and TRBJ2-3; maybe TRBD1 (6 bases). The CDR3 runs 14 residues. Trimming left V 4 bases short and J 4 bases short, with 11 bases between. Per germline, CDR1 KGHDR and CDR2 SFDVKD. CDR3 region: CATSEGGRADTQYF. The CDR3 DNA is TGTGCCACCAGTGAAGGGGGTCGAGCAGATACGCAGTATTTT.

V and J are TRBV5-1 and TRBJ2-3, with 7 bases identical to TRBD1. The CDR3 extends over 16 amino acids. Looked up from germline, CDR1 is SGHRS and CDR2 is YFSETQ. V lost 4 bases and J lost 1; bases outside the gene matches: 9. Written as DNA, the CDR3 is TGCGCCAGCAGCGTCGGACAGGTAATGGGCACAGATACGCAGTATTTT. It yields the protein CASSVGQVMGTDTQYF.